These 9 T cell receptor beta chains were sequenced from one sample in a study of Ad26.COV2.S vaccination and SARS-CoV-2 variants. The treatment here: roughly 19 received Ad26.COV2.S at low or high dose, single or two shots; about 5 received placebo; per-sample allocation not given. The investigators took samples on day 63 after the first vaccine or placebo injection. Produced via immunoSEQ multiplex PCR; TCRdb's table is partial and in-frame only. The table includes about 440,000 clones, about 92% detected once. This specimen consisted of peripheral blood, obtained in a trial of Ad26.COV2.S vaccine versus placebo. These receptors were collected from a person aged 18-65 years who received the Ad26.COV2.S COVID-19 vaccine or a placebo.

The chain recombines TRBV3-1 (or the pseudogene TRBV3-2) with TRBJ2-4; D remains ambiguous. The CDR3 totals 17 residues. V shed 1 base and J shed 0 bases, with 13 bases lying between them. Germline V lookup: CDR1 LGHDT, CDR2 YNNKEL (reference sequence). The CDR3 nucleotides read TGTGCCAGCAGCCAAGTGGTCACAACTCTAGCCAAAAACATTCAGTACTTC. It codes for CASSQVVTTLAKNIQYF.

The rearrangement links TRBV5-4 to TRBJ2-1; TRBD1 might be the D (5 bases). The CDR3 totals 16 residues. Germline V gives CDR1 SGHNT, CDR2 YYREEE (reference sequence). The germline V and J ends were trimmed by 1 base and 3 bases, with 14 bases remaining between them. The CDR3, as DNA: TGTGCCAGCAGCTTGCGACGCGCCAGGGACTACAATGAGCAGTTCTTC. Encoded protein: CASSLRRARDYNEQFF.

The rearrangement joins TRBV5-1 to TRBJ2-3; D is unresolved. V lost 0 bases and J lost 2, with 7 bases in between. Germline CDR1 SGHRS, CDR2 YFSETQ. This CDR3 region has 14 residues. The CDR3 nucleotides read TGCGCCAGCAGCTTGGCTGGCCCCACAGATACGCAGTATTTT. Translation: CASSLAGPTDTQYF.

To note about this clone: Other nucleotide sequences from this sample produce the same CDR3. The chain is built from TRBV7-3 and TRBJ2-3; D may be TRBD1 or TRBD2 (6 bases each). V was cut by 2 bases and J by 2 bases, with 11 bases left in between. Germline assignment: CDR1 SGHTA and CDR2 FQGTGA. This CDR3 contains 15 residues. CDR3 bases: TGTGCCAGCAGCTTATCCGGGGGCTCCACAGATACGCAGTATTTT. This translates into CASSLSGGSTDTQYF.

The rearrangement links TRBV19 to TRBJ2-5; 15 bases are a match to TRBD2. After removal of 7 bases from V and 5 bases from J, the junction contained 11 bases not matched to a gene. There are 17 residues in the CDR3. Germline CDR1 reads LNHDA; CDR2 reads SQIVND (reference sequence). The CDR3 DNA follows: TGTGCCAGTACTCCAGGGACTAGCGGGAGGCGATGGGAGACCCAGTACTTC. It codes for CASTPGTSGRRWETQYF. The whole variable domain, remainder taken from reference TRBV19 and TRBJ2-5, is DGGITQSPKYLFRKEGQNVTLSCEQNLNHDAMYWYRQDPGQGLRLIYYSQIVNDFQKGDIAEGYSVSREKKESFPLTVTSAQKNPTAFYLCASTPGTSGRRWETQYFGPGTRLLVL.

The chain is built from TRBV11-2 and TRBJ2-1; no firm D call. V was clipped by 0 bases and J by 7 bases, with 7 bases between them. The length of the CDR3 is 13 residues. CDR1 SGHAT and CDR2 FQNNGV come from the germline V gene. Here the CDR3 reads CASSLDLGNEQFF. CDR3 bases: TGTGCCAGCAGCTTAGATCTGGGGAATGAGCAGTTCTTC.

CDR3 loop: CASSATVDQPQHF. DNA for the CDR3: TGTGCCAGCAGCGCGACAGTTGATCAGCCCCAGCATTTT. The J gene is TRBJ1-5, the V gene TRBV7-8; weak D call: TRBD1 (5 bases). Per germline, CDR1 SGHVS and CDR2 FQNEAQ. The CDR3 is made up of 13 amino acids. The V end was cut by 5 bases, the J end by 5 bases, with 10 bases between.

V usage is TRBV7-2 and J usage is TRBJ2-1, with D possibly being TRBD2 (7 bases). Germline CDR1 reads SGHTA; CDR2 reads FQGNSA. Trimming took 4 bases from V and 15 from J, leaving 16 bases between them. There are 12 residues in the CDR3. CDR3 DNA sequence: TGTGCCAGCAGCTCTCTAGCGGAGGGGGGGTTCTTC. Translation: CASSSLAEGGFF.

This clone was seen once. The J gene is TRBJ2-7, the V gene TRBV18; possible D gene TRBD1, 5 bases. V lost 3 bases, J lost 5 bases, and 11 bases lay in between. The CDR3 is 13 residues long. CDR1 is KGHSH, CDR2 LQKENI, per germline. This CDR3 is CASSPSGSHEQYF. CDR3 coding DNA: TGTGCCAGCTCACCTTCAGGGTCCCACGAGCAGTACTTC.